The 19 T cell receptor beta chains below come from one sample, sequenced in a study of blood T cells in healthy people across ages. For the second PCR, which ran for about 7 to 11 cycles, a sample-barcoded 5' primer and a J-beta primer mix were used. TCRdb reprocessed the 5' RACE reads with MiXCR, giving one entry per CDR3 protein. The profile shows fewer than 2,000,000 distinct CDR3 sequences, around 35% of them singletons. The sequenced material came from blood. These receptors originate from a woman aged 25 to 45 in good health.

This sequence joins TRBV20-1 and TRBJ2-7; TRBD1 or TRBD2 may be the D gene (5 bases each). This CDR3 contains 14 residues. Germline assignment: CDR1 DFQATT and CDR2 SNEGSKA (reference sequence). Trimming left V 7 bases short and J 7 bases short, with 23 bases between. CDR3 in DNA: TGCAGTGTTCTCACGGCCGGGACCACCAGGGAGCAGTACTTC. It yields the protein CSVLTAGTTREQYF.

There are a few counts of this clonotype. The V and J genes are TRBV20-1 and TRBJ2-7; 11 positions agree with TRBD1. This CDR3 contains 16 residues. Trimming removed 0 bases from V and 1 base from J; junction bases left unmatched: 5. Germline assignment: CDR1 DFQATT and CDR2 SNEGSKA (reference sequence). The CDR3 spells CSARDTGTGGSYEQYF. CDR3 nucleotide sequence: TGCAGTGCTAGAGATACCGGGACAGGGGGTTCCTACGAGCAGTACTTC.

The J gene is TRBJ1-1, the V gene TRBV7-9; TRBD1 is a possible D gene (6 bases). CDR3 length equals 16 residues. V lost 5 bases to trimming and J lost 5 bases, with 21 bases between them. CDR1 is SEHNR, CDR2 FQNEAQ, per germline (reference sequence). The CDR3 nucleotides are TGTGCCAGCAGCAAAGGGGCAGGGGCCCTGGGGACTGAAGCTTTCTTT. Protein product: CASSKGAGALGTEAFF.

DNA for the CDR3: TGTGCCACCAGCAGAGATGGAGCGGACAGGGACTTCAGCAATCAGCCCCAGCATTTT. Protein: CATSRDGADRDFSNQPQHF. The chain carries TRBV15 and TRBJ1-5; 8 bases are shared with TRBD1. CDR3 length: 19 residues. Trimming took 0 bases from V and 1 from J; bases not matched to a gene: 11. The V gene's germline CDR1 is LNHNV and CDR2 YYDKDF (reference sequence).

The J gene is TRBJ2-2, the V gene TRBV6-6; no reliable D call. Per germline, CDR1 MNHNY and CDR2 SVGAGI (reference sequence). The CDR3 totals 15 residues. With 6 bases removed from V and 3 bases from J, the gap between germline ends came to 14 bases. CDR3 coding DNA: TGTGCCAGCAGAGACTCCTTGGGCGACACCGGGGAGCTGTTTTTT. This codes for CASRDSLGDTGELFF.

The chain has TRBV28 and TRBJ2-5; 12 bases fit TRBD2. The CDR3 is 15 residues long. The germline V gene encodes CDR1 MDHEN and CDR2 SYDVKM. The V gene end was trimmed by 7 bases and the J gene end by 5 bases; junction bases not matched to a gene: 8. This CDR3 is CASMPTSGSPETQYF. The CDR3 coding sequence is TGTGCCAGCATGCCGACTAGCGGGAGCCCCGAGACCCAGTACTTC. Complete variable domain (other parts from reference TRBV28 and TRBJ2-5): DVKVTQSSRYLVKRTGEKVFLECVQDMDHENMFWYRQDPGLGLRLIYFSYDVKMKEKGDIPEGYSVSREKKERFSLILESASTNQTSMYLCASMPTSGSPETQYFGPGTRLLVL.

This clonotype turned up a few times. This sequence joins TRBV27 and TRBJ2-1; D is unresolved. The ends were cut back, 4 bases at V and 5 bases at J, with 9 bases in the middle. The CDR3 sequence is 13 residues long. Germline V lookup: CDR1 MNHEY, CDR2 SMNVEV (reference sequence). Here the CDR3 DNA reads TGTGCCAGCAGTTACGTTGGTAACAATGAGCAGTTCTTC. Translated, it gives CASSYVGNNEQFF.

V and J are TRBV3-1 and TRBJ1-1, with TRBD1 matching 9 bases. V trimming: 4 bases; J trimming: 9 bases; junction bases outside the gene matches: 9. Germline assignment: CDR1 LGHDT and CDR2 YNNKEL (reference sequence). This CDR3 region has 14 residues. CDR3 amino acids: CASSPTAGQGKAFF. The CDR3, as DNA: TGTGCCAGCAGCCCAACCGCCGGACAGGGGAAAGCTTTCTTT. The entire variable domain, with the rest obtained from reference TRBV3-1 and TRBJ1-1, is as follows: DTAVSQTPKYLVTQMGNDKSIKCEQNLGHDTMYWYKQDSKKFLKIMFSYNNKELIINETVPNRFSPKSPDKAHLNLHINSLELGDSAVYFCASSPTAGQGKAFFGQGTRLTVV.

J is TRBJ2-1 and V is TRBV5-1, with 15 bases fitting TRBD2. The CDR3 is 18 amino acids. The J segment lost 2 bases and the V segment lost 4 bases, leaving 7 bases of the junction unmatched. Germline V gene lookup returns CDR1 SGHRS and CDR2 YFSETQ. The CDR3 nucleotides read TGCGCCAGCAGCCAGGGACTAGCGGGAGGCCCAGCCTACAATGAGCAGTTCTTC. Its translation: CASSQGLAGGPAYNEQFF. Complete variable domain (other parts from reference TRBV5-1 and TRBJ2-1): KAGVTQTPRYLIKTRGQQVTLSCSPISGHRSVSWYQQTPGQGLQFLFEYFSETQRNKGNFPGRFSGRQFSNSRSEMNVSTLELGDSALYLCASSQGLAGGPAYNEQFFGPGTRLTVL.

In its sample, this clonotype was seen a few times. This sequence joins TRBV15 and TRBJ1-2; D is perhaps TRBD1 (5 bases). CDR3 length equals 16 residues. Per the germline V gene, CDR1 is LNHNV and CDR2 is YYDKDF (reference sequence). V gave up 2 bases and J gave up 8 bases, with 21 bases separating them. The CDR3 is CATSRPRPHGADGYTF. The CDR3 nucleotides are TGTGCCACCAGCAGACCTAGACCCCACGGGGCGGACGGCTACACCTTC.

This clonotype came up a few times. The V call is TRBV28, the J call TRBJ2-7; D perhaps matches TRBD2 (6 bases). Trimming took off 6 bases at V and 6 bases at J, with 18 bases between the two ends. CDR1 is MDHEN, CDR2 SYDVKM, per germline. CDR3 length: 14 residues. CDR3 sequence: CASSLAPSRREQYF. The CDR3, as DNA: TGTGCCAGCAGCCTAGCGCCCAGCCGGCGCGAGCAGTACTTC.

J is TRBJ1-4 and V is TRBV20-1, with 7 positions matching TRBD1. With 1 base clipped from V and 8 bases from J, the junction kept 25 bases outside the gene matches. The germline V gene encodes CDR1 DFQATT and CDR2 SNEGSKA (reference sequence). CDR3 length: 20 residues. Written as DNA, the CDR3 is TGCAGTGCTAGAGGGGGCCCCGGGACAGTCCACCGGGGTTTAGGGGAAAAACTGTTTTTT. This encodes CSARGGPGTVHRGLGEKLFF.

The V gene is TRBV7-8, the J gene TRBJ2-4, with TRBD2 matching over 8 bases. TRBJ2-7 matches the DNA end more closely, so the J call is doubtful. Germline CDR1 reads SGHVS; CDR2 reads FQNEAQ. The CDR3 runs to 17 residues. In DNA form, the CDR3 reads TGTGCCAGCAGCTGTTTATTTCTAGCGGGTGGGGTTTACGAGCAGTACTTC. Translating it yields CASSCLFLAGGVYEQYF.

This chain uses TRBV3-1 with TRBJ2-3, with 11 bases identical to TRBD2. Looked up from germline, CDR1 is LGHDT and CDR2 is YNNKEL (reference sequence). V lost 4 bases and J lost 4; bases outside the gene matches: 7. The CDR3 has 16 residues. Here the CDR3 reads CASSPQLAGVPDTQYF. In nucleotides, the CDR3 is TGTGCCAGCAGCCCCCAACTAGCGGGAGTCCCAGATACGCAGTATTTT.

Remarks on this clonotype: A read error may explain this, as a much larger clone is one base away. The rearrangement joins TRBV5-5 to TRBJ1-2; a weak D match, TRBD1 (6 bases). The CDR3 sequence is 12 residues long. Per germline, CDR1 SGHKS and CDR2 YYEKEE (reference sequence). The CDR3, as DNA: TGTGCCGGCAGCTTGGCTACAGGGAGTCTCACCTTC. As protein: CAGSLATGSLTF.

In this sample, this clonotype turned up a few times. The chain joins TRBV27 to TRBJ1-1; the D is unclear. The CDR3 contains 14 residues. CDR1 is MNHEY, CDR2 SMNVEV, per germline (reference sequence). With 6 bases removed from V and 3 bases from J, the gap between germline ends came to 14 bases. CDR3 sequence reads: CASRDSRVYTEAFF. CDR3 nucleotide sequence: TGTGCCAGCAGGGATTCGAGGGTCTACACTGAAGCTTTCTTT.

The chain recombines TRBV27 with TRBJ1-2; 8 nucleotides line up with TRBD1. With 10 bases clipped from V and 7 bases from J, the junction kept 11 bases outside the gene matches. Germline values: CDR1 MNHEY, CDR2 SMNVEV (reference sequence). The CDR3 sequence is 13 residues long. The CDR3 loop reads CATRTGLPPGYTF. The CDR3 coding sequence is TGTGCCACCCGGACAGGGTTACCCCCTGGCTACACCTTC.

In this sample, this clonotype turned up many times. The rearrangement joins TRBV29-1 to TRBJ2-3; a weak D match, TRBD1 (6 bases). Deletions cut 4 bases from V and 3 bases from J, with 8 bases between. There are 12 residues in the CDR3. The germline V gene has CDR1 SQVTM and CDR2 ANQGSEA. CDR3 DNA sequence: TGCAGCGTTGTCAGGGGTACAGATACGCAGTATTTT. Its protein product is CSVVRGTDTQYF.

Comment on this clonotype: A read error may produce the germline difference seen at one junction end. For the CDR3, the DNA is TGCGCCAGCAGCCTCTCCTTTAAGGGGGACAGGCTTTATAGCAATCAGCCCCTGCATTTT. Residues: CASSLSFKGDRLYSNQPLHF. The chain combines TRBV4-1 with TRBJ1-5; TRBD1 matches 8 bases. CDR1 and CDR2 (germline): MGHRA, YSYEKL. The CDR3 covers 20 residues.